The table lists the clone carrying this TCR beta chain with many counts. CDR1 and CDR2 from the germline V gene are KGHDR and SFDVKD. The CDR3 totals 13 residues. V lost 0 bases, J lost 9 bases, and 1 base stayed unmatched. TCRdb independently ran MiXCR on the 5' RACE reads; one entry per CDR3 protein. The table shows about 690,000 distinct CDR3 sequences, with roughly 6% occurring only once. This entry is derived from a study of identical twins. The receptor's source is a man aged 18 to 30 in good health. The sample taken for sequencing was naive T cells sorted from blood. The V call is TRBV24-1, the J call TRBJ2-1; 7 bases line up with TRBD1. This CDR3 reads CATSDLQGVEQFF. CDR3 coding DNA: TGTGCCACCAGTGATTTGCAGGGGGTTGAGCAGTTCTTC.